The T cell receptor beta chain described here comes from a study of cytomegalovirus exposure and HLA in healthy donors. Overall study context: Early released data comprised some 91 million unique TCRs from HLA-typed donors.

For this clone: The antigen remains unidentified.

Primers included in the PCR were 60 Vbeta and 13 Jbeta primers. Sequenced by immunoSEQ multiplex PCR; TCRdb stores in-frame clones only, minus some. The sample has 120,000 or so clones, over 65% seen once. Study-wide results and caveats: TCR beta V- and J-gene trimming was later associated with a missense DCLRE1C variant.

The clonotype comes from a man aged 30-40 years in good health and CMV-seropositive. Sequencing used PBMCs.

CDR3 sequence: CASSPQGTYRYNEQFF. As DNA, the CDR3 is TGTGCCAGCAGCCCACAGGGGACATATCGATACAATGAGCAGTTCTTC. The chain couples TRBV5-5 to TRBJ2-1; 7 bases align to TRBD1. The ends lost 4 bases at V and 4 bases at J; junction bases unmatched: 11. The CDR3 has 16 amino acids. The V gene's germline CDR1 is SGHKS and CDR2 YYEKEE (reference sequence).